A selection of T cell receptor beta chains follows, all from one sample in a study of Graves' ophthalmopathy and Graves' hyperthyroidism. TCRdb called the multiplex PCR reads again in MiXCR, with one record for every CDR3 protein. Among over a million distinct CDR3 sequences listed, roughly 35% were seen once. Sequencing was performed on peripheral blood or thyroid tissue (not recorded which). These receptors were collected from an adult man with Graves' hyperthyroidism. Each CDR3 is given with its conserved first and last residue.

V	CDR3
TRBV7-8	CASSLMVATNEKLFF
TRBV15	CATSRVGQREQYF
TRBV5-8	CASSLEVPGQGYGYTF
TRBV7-6	CASSHTSGRTGELFF
TRBV25-1	CASQGGNSPLHF
TRBV7-9	CASSSRNRGNNSPLHF
TRBV19	CASSIVGREGVESNQPQHF
TRBV9	CASSVSGAQTQYF
TRBV7-8	CASSFASDYEQYF
TRBV20-1	CSAPPRRTEAFF
TRBV12-3/TRBV12-4	CASSGDLLAGVSYEQYF
TRBV10-1	CACSAPGHPYEQYF
TRBV29-1	CSVLDRGPYGYTF
TRBV29-1	CSVRQGGRAWETQYF
TRBV7-9	CASSHRDRHGEQYF
TRBV9	CASSATGHPPAFF
TRBV12-3/TRBV12-4	CASTVGGVLHF
TRBV4-1	CASSDTDRERYGYTF
TRBV7-2	CASSRSGPAYEQYF
TRBV20-1	CSSRQGSGGARSFNEQFF
TRBV27	CASNRAGGYGYTF
TRBV10-3	CAISESETGEEGGYTF
TRBV10-3	CAISAHLDGGNTIYF
TRBV12-3/TRBV12-4	CASSKAGGAGFTEAFF